Considering frequency, the clone carrying this T cell receptor beta chain is medium-sized. The sample comes from a study of human CD8 memory T cell subsets. The CDR3 is made up of 17 amino acids. Germline V gives CDR1 SGDLS, CDR2 YYNGEE. Researchers made TCR beta libraries via UMI-labeled 5' RACE. TCRdb reprocessed the 5' RACE reads, keeping one entry per CDR3 protein, no DNA. This listing includes roughly 5,600 distinct CDR3 sequences. The receptor was derived from a human donor in good health. V usage is TRBV9 and J usage is TRBJ2-3; with no DNA, the TCRdb D assignment of TRBD2 cannot be verified. What was sequenced was CD8+ effector memory T cells (TEM) sorted from PBMCs. The subset was: effector memory CD8 T cells, CCR7- CD45RO+ CD95+. The CDR3 sequence is CASSVAQGLDVSDTQYF.